Listed below are T cell receptor beta chains from one sample, sequenced in a study of blood T cell repertoires in COVID-19. Here immunoSEQ multiplex PCR was the method, and the copy in TCRdb shows in-frame clones only, minus some. Of over 130,000 clones listed, about 88% are singletons. Sequencing input: peripheral blood. All receptors come from a human donor in a cohort sampled during active COVID-19. Each CDR3 is given with its conserved first and last residue. The order of the fields is CDR3 protein, CDR3 DNA, J gene, V gene, D gene, CDR3 length, clone size. The D gene is left open where the match is weak. Expanded clones get a size class; other rows say once, few or many, or leave the size out.

CSAQTGGNYGYTF | TGCAGCGCACAGACAGGGGGTAACTATGGCTACACCTTC | TRBJ1-2 | TRBV29-1 | TRBD1 | 13 | few
CASSEGGQSSYNEQFF | TGTGCCAGCAGTGAGGGGGGGCAGTCCTCCTACAATGAGCAGTTCTTC | TRBJ2-1 | TRBV2 | NA | 16 | NA
CAWSDRDRGINQPQHF | TGTGCCTGGAGTGACCGGGACAGGGGGATCAATCAGCCCCAGCATTTT | TRBJ1-5 | TRBV30 | TRBD1 | 16 | NA
CASSLLETQYF | TGTGCCAGCAGTTTACTAGAGACCCAGTACTTC | TRBJ2-5 | TRBV12-3/TRBV12-4 | NA | 11 | NA
CALNSGAGPQYF | TGTGCCTTAAATTCGGGCGCAGGGCCGCAGTACTTC | TRBJ2-7 | TRBV30 | NA | 12 | NA
CASSEDRGLYSNQPQHF | TGTGCCAGCAGCGAGGACAGGGGCCTCTATAGCAATCAGCCCCAGCATTTT | TRBJ1-5 | TRBV7-9 | TRBD1 | 17 | NA
CASGLVRKELRHEQYF | TGTGCTAGTGGTTTGGTACGTAAGGAGCTCCGCCACGAGCAGTACTTC | TRBJ2-7 | TRBV12-5 | NA | 16 | NA
CASSPQGTTDTQYF | TGCGCCAGCAGCCCCCAGGGGACCACAGATACGCAGTATTTT | TRBJ2-3 | TRBV5-1 | NA | 14 | NA
CASSPLGTRNQPQHF | TGTGCCAGCTCACCACTTGGGACACGCAATCAGCCCCAGCATTTT | TRBJ1-5 | TRBV18 | NA | 15 | NA
CASSLTLLRLAGGYEQFF | TGTGCCAGCAGCTTAACCCTGTTGCGACTAGCGGGAGGCTATGAGCAGTTCTTC | TRBJ2-1 | TRBV7-2 | TRBD2 | 18 | NA
CASSVGGTSAYEQYF | TGTGCCAGCAGTGTGGGGGGGACTAGCGCTTACGAGCAGTACTTC | TRBJ2-7 | TRBV28 | TRBD2 | 15 | NA
CSASKGSGPYNEQFF | TGCAGTGCGAGTAAGGGGTCCGGTCCCTACAATGAGCAGTTCTTC | TRBJ2-1 | TRBV20-1 | NA | 15 | few
CASSLPVTGGYTEAFF | TGTGCCAGCAGTTTGCCCGTGACAGGGGGCTACACTGAAGCTTTCTTT | TRBJ1-1 | TRBV28 | TRBD1 | 16 | once
CASSLSSGGANEQFF | TGTGCCAGCAGCCTGTCTAGCGGGGGGGCCAATGAGCAGTTCTTC | TRBJ2-1 | TRBV7-2 | TRBD2 | 15 | once
CASHRGVSTGELFF | TGCGCCAGCCACAGGGGCGTGAGCACCGGGGAGCTGTTTTTT | TRBJ2-2 | TRBV5-1 | TRBD1 | 14 | NA
CASSYWDSTNYGYTF | TGTGCCAGCAGTTACTGGGACAGCACTAACTATGGCTACACCTTC | TRBJ1-2 | TRBV6-6 | TRBD1 | 15 | NA
CASSGQTEAFF | TGTGCCAGCAGCGGACAGACTGAAGCTTTCTTT | TRBJ1-1 | TRBV6-4 | NA | 11 | NA
CASSFQGAVKQFF | TGTGCCAGCAGCTTCCAGGGGGCGGTTAAGCAGTTCTTC | TRBJ2-1 | TRBV7-2 | TRBD1 | 13 | NA
CASSLAGNLNQPQHF | TGCGCCAGCAGCTTGGCGGGAAACCTCAATCAGCCCCAGCATTTT | TRBJ1-5 | TRBV5-1 | NA | 15 | NA
CASSDGTGVGPLHF | TGTGCCAGCAGTGATGGGACAGGGGTCGGACCCCTCCACTTT | TRBJ1-6 | TRBV2 | TRBD1 | 14 | once
CASSLLRDNQPQHF | TGTGCCAGCAGTTTACTTAGAGATAATCAGCCCCAGCATTTT | TRBJ1-5 | TRBV28 | NA | 14 | NA
CASSTSLMSNEQFF | TGTGCCAGCAGCACCTCCCTAATGAGTAATGAGCAGTTCTTC | TRBJ2-1 | TRBV7-3 | NA | 14 | NA
CASGENRVTEAFF | TGTGCCAGTGGAGAAAACAGGGTCACTGAAGCTTTCTTT | TRBJ1-1 | TRBV19 | NA | 13 | NA
CASSLDGRGGRETQYF | TGTGCCAGCAGCTTAGATGGGCGGGGGGGCCGAGAGACCCAGTACTTC | TRBJ2-5 | TRBV7-9 | TRBD2 | 16 | NA
CASSESQGAWYEQYF | TGTGCCAGCAGTGAATCCCAGGGGGCGTGGTACGAGCAGTACTTC | TRBJ2-7 | TRBV2 | TRBD1 | 15 | NA
CASSQVGRATDTQYF | TGCGCCAGCAGCCAAGTAGGGAGGGCAACAGATACGCAGTATTTT | TRBJ2-3 | TRBV4-1 | TRBD2 | 15 | NA
CASSPLGRNEQFF | TGCGCCAGCAGCCCACTAGGGAGGAATGAGCAGTTCTTC | TRBJ2-1 | TRBV5-1 | NA | 13 | once
CASRQGEAYEQYF | TGTGCCAGCCGACAGGGGGAGGCCTACGAGCAGTACTTC | TRBJ2-7 | TRBV27 | TRBD1 | 13 | NA
CASSLIAGGFDEQFF | TGTGCCAGCTCACTCATAGCGGGGGGATTTGATGAGCAGTTCTTC | TRBJ2-1 | TRBV18 | TRBD2 | 15 | NA
CASSLVFFPDRDGEQYF | TGTGCCAGCAGCTTGGTTTTTTTCCCGGACAGGGACGGCGAGCAGTACTTC | TRBJ2-7 | TRBV5-4 | TRBD1 | 17 | NA
CASSLIPTGKNTGELFF | TGTGCCAGCAGCTTAATACCGACAGGGAAGAACACCGGGGAGCTGTTTTTT | TRBJ2-2 | TRBV11-2 | TRBD1 | 17 | NA
CASSGNRTGGEWRGQPQHF | TGTGCCAGCAGCGGGAACAGGACAGGGGGCGAATGGAGAGGTCAGCCCCAGCATTTT | TRBJ1-5 | TRBV5-4 | TRBD1 | 19 | NA
CASIPSGGYTGELFF | TGTGCCAGCATACCCAGCGGGGGGTACACCGGGGAGCTGTTTTTT | TRBJ2-2 | TRBV2 | TRBD2 | 15 | NA
CASSPAGTPSGANVLTF | TGTGCCAGCTCCCCTGCGGGGACTCCCTCTGGGGCCAACGTCCTGACTTTC | TRBJ2-6 | TRBV19 | NA | 17 | NA
CASSVGTAATGELFF | TGTGCCAGCAGCGTCGGGACTGCCGCCACCGGGGAGCTGTTTTTT | TRBJ2-2 | TRBV7-9 | NA | 15 | NA
CASSLGEELFF | TGTGCCAGCAGTTTAGGAGAGGAGCTGTTTTTT | TRBJ2-2 | TRBV12-3/TRBV12-4 | NA | 11 | NA
CASSSGESYEQYF | TGTGCCAGCAGTTCAGGGGAATCCTACGAGCAGTACTTC | TRBJ2-7 | TRBV28 | NA | 13 | NA
CASSNDGIEAFF | TGTGCCAGCAGTAACGACGGGATTGAAGCTTTCTTT | TRBJ1-1 | TRBV28 | NA | 12 | NA
CASSSPTGYGPNSGNTIYF | TGTGCCAGCAGTTCCCCTACAGGGTACGGGCCGAACTCTGGAAACACCATATATTTT | TRBJ1-3 | TRBV28 | NA | 19 | NA
CASSIPGQGTYEQYF | TGTGCCAGTAGTATCCCGGGACAGGGAACCTACGAGCAGTACTTC | TRBJ2-7 | TRBV19 | TRBD1 | 15 | NA
CASVTGSRDNQETQYF | TGTGCCAGCGTCACAGGATCTCGGGACAACCAAGAGACCCAGTACTTC | TRBJ2-5 | TRBV28 | NA | 16 | NA
CASSLGLGFSGNTIYF | TGCGCCAGCAGCTTGGGGCTTGGTTTCTCTGGAAACACCATATATTTT | TRBJ1-3 | TRBV5-1 | NA | 16 | NA